This T cell receptor beta chain derives from a study of T-cell memory formation after mild COVID-19. Overall study: TCR clusters were mostly confined to one donor each.

This clonotype came up a few times. The antigen remains undetermined. Findings of the study overall: Contracting CD4+ clones were located mainly in CM and EM, and CD8+ clones in EMRA. Clones shrinking from day 15 to 85 showed even CD4/CD8 mixes; later expanders tilted CD4+.

Germline CDR1 DFQATT, CDR2 SNEGSKA (reference sequence). This CDR3 region has 14 residues. V lost 6 bases, J lost 0 bases, and 12 bases lay in between. Using its own MiXCR run on the 5' RACE reads, TCRdb lists one record per CDR3 protein. The table lists about 620,000 distinct CDR3 sequences, roughly 18% of them singletons. What was sequenced was PBMCs or a T cell subset sorted from them (not recorded which). The chain is built from TRBV20-1 and TRBJ2-1, with TRBD1 as a possible D gene (6 bases). This clonotype was obtained from an adult woman who had mild COVID-19 (a few samples of this study predate the infection). Cell type and time point are not known. The CDR3 here is CSATTGSSYNEQFF. In nucleotides, the CDR3 is TGCAGTGCCACCACAGGGAGCTCCTACAATGAGCAGTTCTTC.